One and the same sample provided the 25 T cell receptor beta chains below, sequenced in a study of EBV T-cell therapy then PD-1 blockade in nasopharyngeal carcinoma. Treatment defined: AdE1-LMPpoly-expanded autologous EBV-specific T-cell therapy followed by anti-PD-1 nivolumab. Their cognate antigens are unknown. The assay was immunoSEQ multiplex PCR, and TCRdb's table has in-frame clones only and misses some. Of around 22,000 clones listed, under 90% are singletons. This material consisted of CD8+ T cells from blood, taken at day -245 from a patient whose treatment included autologous EBV-specific T cells and nivolumab. The receptors here all came from a man aged 40-49 years with nasopharyngeal carcinoma.

This clone was detected a few times. V and J are TRBV28 and TRBJ1-1; D remains ambiguous. The length of the CDR3 is 14 residues. CDR1 is MDHEN, CDR2 SYDVKM, per germline. Deletions cut 4 bases from V and 1 base from J, with 10 bases between. CDR3 sequence (DNA): TGTGCCAGCAGTTCGTCGGTGAAGAACACTGAAGCTTTCTTT. Protein product: CASSSSVKNTEAFF.

The chain combines TRBV9 with TRBJ2-7, with a possible D match to TRBD1 (6 bases). The germline CDR1 and CDR2 sequences are SGDLS and YYNGEE. V was pared by 2 bases and J by 4 bases, with 16 bases between. This CDR3 contains 15 residues. The DNA for the CDR3 is TGTGCCAGCAGCGTCCGCACCGGGACATCATACGAGCAGTACTTC. It encodes CASSVRTGTSYEQYF. The entire variable domain, with the rest obtained from reference TRBV9 and TRBJ2-7, is as follows: DSGVTQTPKHLITATGQRVTLRCSPRSGDLSVYWYQQSLDQGLQFLIQYYNGEERAKGNILERFSAQQFPDLHSELNLSSLELGDSALYFCASSVRTGTSYEQYFGPGTRLTVT.

The chain is built from TRBV9 and TRBJ2-7; 9 positions match TRBD1. V lost 3 bases, J lost 5 bases, and 9 bases stayed unmatched. The CDR3 sequence is 15 residues long. Per germline, CDR1 SGDLS and CDR2 YYNGEE. As DNA, the CDR3 is TGTGCCAGCAGCGCGGGGACAGGGCCCGCTGACGAGCAGTACTTC. Its protein product is CASSAGTGPADEQYF.

The V and J genes are TRBV6-4 and TRBJ2-3; TRBD2 aligns across 8 bases. Looked up from germline, CDR1 is MRHNA and CDR2 is SNTAGT. V shed 0 bases, J shed 4 bases, and the junction held 6 bases outside the gene matches. This CDR3 spans 16 amino acids. The CDR3 DNA follows: TGTGCCAGCAGTGACTCGGCAACGGGGGGGGCAGATACGCAGTATTTT. It specifies CASSDSATGGADTQYF.

This chain connects TRBV7-6 to TRBJ2-7, with a tentative D call TRBD1 (5 bases). Trimming pared 0 bases from V and 6 bases from J, leaving 15 bases between. Germline CDR1 is SGHVS and CDR2 is FNYEAQ. The CDR3 has 15 amino acids. The CDR3 loop reads CASSLAVGDVGEQYF. The CDR3 nucleotides read TGTGCCAGCAGCTTAGCGGTAGGGGATGTGGGCGAGCAGTACTTC.

V is TRBV2 and J is TRBJ2-5, with 11 bases that match TRBD2. Per germline, CDR1 SNHLY and CDR2 FYNNEI. V lost 4 bases and J lost 2; bases outside the gene matches: 12. This CDR3 has 18 residues. CDR3 sequence: CASSGREGLAGHQETQYF. The CDR3 DNA reads TGTGCCAGCAGTGGACGGGAAGGACTAGCGGGCCATCAAGAGACCCAGTACTTC.

This clone is a singleton in its sample. The rearrangement links TRBV27 to TRBJ2-7; 7 bases map to TRBD2. J lost 1 base, V lost 4 bases, and 10 bases had no gene match. The CDR3 sequence is 16 residues long. Per germline, CDR1 MNHEY and CDR2 SMNVEV (reference sequence). DNA for the CDR3: TGTGCCAGCAGTTCCCTAAAGGCTAGCGGTTCCTACGAGCAGTACTTC. The encoded protein is CASSSLKASGSYEQYF.

The chain uses TRBV18 and TRBJ2-3; possible D gene TRBD1, 5 bases. The CDR3 extends over 16 amino acids. The germline gives CDR1 KGHSH, CDR2 LQKENI. Trimming shortened V by 3 bases and J by 3 bases, and 16 bases separated the two germline ends. The CDR3 protein is CASSPQGTGPTDTQYF. The CDR3, as DNA: TGTGCCAGCTCACCCCAAGGAACAGGACCGACAGATACGCAGTATTTT.

V usage is TRBV7-3 and J usage is TRBJ2-1; no clear D. V shed 0 bases and J shed 9 bases, with 9 bases lying between them. Germline loops: CDR1 SGHTA, CDR2 FQGTGA. CDR3 size: 13 residues. The CDR3 DNA sequence: TGTGCCAGCAGCTTAACGTTGCAGTCTGAGCAGTTCTTC. It specifies CASSLTLQSEQFF.

Note on this clone: The sample has other DNA sequences that encode this CDR3 too. V gene TRBV7-9 combines with J gene TRBJ1-3; a possible D gene is TRBD1 (6 bases). Per the germline V gene, CDR1 is SEHNR and CDR2 is FQNEAQ (reference sequence). The CDR3 is 15 residues long. Trimming removed 2 bases from V and 0 bases from J, with 8 bases in between. The CDR3 protein is CASSLRQVSGNTIYF. CDR3 nucleotides: TGTGCCAGCAGCTTAAGACAGGTCTCTGGAAACACCATATATTTT. The whole variable domain, filled in from reference TRBV7-9 and TRBJ1-3, reads DTGVSQNPRHKITKRGQNVTFRCDPISEHNRLYWYRQTLGQGPEFLTYFQNEAQLEKSRLLSDRFSAERPKGSFSTLEIQRTEQGDSAMYLCASSLRQVSGNTIYFGEGSWLTVV.

The chain combines TRBV6-4 with TRBJ2-2; TRBD1 might be the D (6 bases). The CDR3 covers 14 residues. Germline CDR1 MRHNA, CDR2 SNTAGT. The V end was cut by 3 bases, the J end by 3 bases, with 8 bases between. The CDR3 is CASSEGADTGELFF. In nucleotides, the CDR3 is TGTGCCAGCAGTGAGGGGGCCGACACCGGGGAGCTGTTTTTT.

This chain links TRBV7-9 with TRBJ2-7; 7 bases are a match to TRBD1. The V and J ends lost 5 bases and 2 bases, in that order; junction bases with no gene match: 6. This CDR3 spans 14 amino acids. Germline V gives CDR1 SEHNR, CDR2 FQNEAQ (reference sequence). In nucleotides, the CDR3 is TGTGCCAGCAGCCCCTCGGGACAGCCCTACGAGCAGTACTTC. It is translated as CASSPSGQPYEQYF.

The gene calls are TRBV4-3 and TRBJ1-1, with TRBD1 as a possible D gene (5 bases). This CDR3 spans 17 amino acids. The V end was cut by 0 bases, the J end by 4 bases, with 18 bases between. Germline CDR1 and CDR2: LGHNA and YSLEER. CDR3 region: CASSQDVPGTETTEAFF. CDR3 bases: TGCGCCAGCAGCCAAGATGTACCCGGGACGGAGACCACTGAAGCTTTCTTT.

The chain uses TRBV6-2 or TRBV6-3 and TRBJ1-1, with D unresolved. The CDR3 runs to 11 residues. Trimming stripped 4 bases from V and 5 bases from J, with 5 bases between. Germline V lookup: CDR1 MNHEY, CDR2 SVGEGT. Written as DNA, the CDR3 is TGTGCCAGCAGTTGGCCAACTGAAGCTTTCTTT. As protein: CASSWPTEAFF.

This chain joins TRBV2 and TRBJ1-1, with D possibly matching TRBD1 (5 bases). Germline CDR1 is SNHLY and CDR2 is FYNNEI. V was trimmed by 4 bases and J by 3 bases, leaving 6 bases between them. The length of the CDR3 is 12 residues. In DNA, the CDR3 is TGTGCCAGCAGTGCAGGGTACACTGAAGCTTTCTTT. Protein: CASSAGYTEAFF.

This chain joins TRBV3-1 (or the pseudogene TRBV3-2) and TRBJ2-3; D uncertain. Germline V lookup: CDR1 LGHDT, CDR2 YNNKEL (reference sequence). The CDR3 consists of 15 residues. Trimming removed 0 bases at V and 0 bases at J, with 7 bases between. CDR3 sequence (DNA): TGTGCCAGCAGCCAAGATCGCGGAAGCACAGATACGCAGTATTTT. Amino acids: CASSQDRGSTDTQYF.

The chain joins TRBV7-3 to TRBJ2-5, with TRBD2 matching over 9 bases. The CDR3 spans 15 residues. In germline, CDR1 is SGHTA, CDR2 FQGTGA. V was clipped by 2 bases and J by 5 bases; unmatched bases: 6. The CDR3, as DNA: TGTGCCAGCAGCTTAGCGGGGGGGATAATGGAGACCCAGTACTTC. This gives the protein CASSLAGGIMETQYF.

This clone has just a few counts. The genes are TRBV6-2 or TRBV6-3 and TRBJ1-1, with TRBD1 identical over 7 bases. Germline V CDR1 and CDR2: MNHEY, SVGEGT. This CDR3 contains 15 residues. V was pared by 1 base and J by 1 base, with 3 bases of the junction left unmatched. The DNA for the CDR3 is TGTGCCAGCAGTTACTGGGGACAGTCGAACACTGAAGCTTTCTTT. Its protein product is CASSYWGQSNTEAFF.

This clone appeared a single time. CDR3 nucleotide sequence: TGTGCCAGCAGCGTAGACGGGACAGGGAACTATGGCTACACCTTC. Its protein is CASSVDGTGNYGYTF. The V gene is TRBV9, the J gene TRBJ1-2; TRBD1 matches at 9 bases. CDR1 is SGDLS, CDR2 YYNGEE, per germline. J was trimmed by 2 bases and V by 0 bases; bases with no gene match: 2. This CDR3 comprises 15 residues.

This chain connects TRBV7-3 to TRBJ2-1; perhaps TRBD1 as D (5 bases). The CDR3 consists of 14 residues. V lost 5 bases and J 1 base, leaving 9 bases between the germline ends. Germline CDR1 SGHTA, CDR2 FQGTGA. The CDR3 DNA sequence: TGTGCCAGCAGCCTCCAGGGATCCTACAATGAGCAGTTCTTC. This gives the protein CASSLQGSYNEQFF.

The chain combines TRBV19 with TRBJ1-2; D ambiguous. CDR3 length: 14 residues. V was shortened by 10 bases and J by 3 bases, with 18 bases between the two germline ends. Germline V CDR1 and CDR2: LNHDA, SQIVND (reference sequence). The CDR3, as DNA: TGTGCCACGCAATCTACGGGATTGGACTATGGCTACACCTTC. Its translation: CATQSTGLDYGYTF.

The V and J genes are TRBV28 and TRBJ1-5; D gene unclear. Looked up from germline, CDR1 is MDHEN and CDR2 is SYDVKM. The length of the CDR3 is 14 residues. The ends were cut back, 6 bases at V and 5 bases at J, with 14 bases in the middle. CDR3 sequence: CASRTGILYQPQHF. The CDR3, as DNA: TGTGCCAGCAGAACCGGGATCCTCTATCAGCCCCAGCATTTT.

The V gene is TRBV4-2, the J gene TRBJ2-5; D possibly corresponds to TRBD2 (7 bases). The V and J ends lost 0 bases and 4 bases respectively, with 15 bases between them. There are 16 residues in the CDR3. Per germline, CDR1 LGHNA and CDR2 YNFKEQ. The CDR3 here is CASSQDSAGARETQYF. The DNA for the CDR3 is TGTGCCAGCAGCCAAGATAGTGCGGGGGCGCGAGAGACCCAGTACTTC.

This clone turned up a few times. V and J are TRBV6-5 and TRBJ1-2; D gene ambiguous. V lost 7 bases, J lost 3 bases, and 9 bases lay in between. This CDR3 spans 12 amino acids. In germline, CDR1 is MNHEY, CDR2 SVGAGI. The CDR3 DNA reads TGTGCCAGCATGGCCTGGGACTATGGCTACACCTTC. This gives the protein CASMAWDYGYTF.

This clone has just a few counts. The CDR3 DNA reads as TGTGCCAGCAGTTTAAGTACAGGGATGGATGGCTACACCTTC. This encodes CASSLSTGMDGYTF. This chain uses TRBV27 with TRBJ1-2, with a possible D match to TRBD1 (6 bases). Germline V lookup: CDR1 MNHEY, CDR2 SMNVEV (reference sequence). The ends were cut back, 2 bases at V and 6 bases at J, with 13 bases in the middle. CDR3 size: 14 residues.